This T cell receptor beta chain was recorded in a study of blood T cell repertoires in COVID-19 (dated by TCRdb to 2020 to 2021). For the study in its entirety: Samples from collaborators originated in the United States, Italy and Spain and spanned both the acute and convalescent phases of COVID-19. The material from the prospective study consisted of cDNA or gDNA derived from T cells, B-cell-depleted T cells, or PBMCs. The dataset comprised deeply sampled blood TCRbeta repertoires from subjects exposed to, actively infected with, or recovered from COVID-19. The repertoires were released in a freely available public database intended as a resource for research on the immune response to SARS-CoV-2. Samples came from the ongoing ImmuneRACE study (first 160 participants) plus 1,254 subjects from 6 global collaborators. The sample metadata nearly always contained a de-identified subject ID, COVID-19 status, age in years and sex. Where HLA class I and class II types were available, the types were taken from metadata supplied by the sample provider, not from assay-based typing. On the study overall, not on this receptor specifically: Clinical and demographic metadata were provided uncurated, with the amount varying by source and participant.

The immunoSEQ Assay, a bias-controlled multiplex PCR, was used to amplify TCRbeta CDR3 regions from genomic DNA. Concerning the study's data processing: Nucleated cell counts per sample were estimated from amplification of reference gene primers within the assay. Sequence reads were collapsed and filtered to measure the absolute abundance of every unique TCRbeta CDR3 rearrangement. For each sample, productive Simpson clonality was calculated as the square root of Simpson's diversity index across productive rearrangements. This immuneACCESS table, as held by TCRdb, lists in-frame sequences with V and J called but not all clones. Of the missing ones, under half trace to an unresolved V gene in checked studies; the others have no known cause. That table furnishes V, J and clone size, whereas the DNA furnished D and trimming. In this sample the table shows 230,000 or so clones, roughly 90% of which occur a single time. Roughly 2.8% of the sample comes from the top ten.

Participants in the prospective study were enrolled through a virtual design, were aged roughly 18 to 95 years, and lived in some 24 United States geographic areas. To assign participants to cohorts, the prospective study relied on clinical history that participants themselves reported in a screening survey and a study questionnaire. For ImmuneRACE Cohort 3, a participant was defined as recovered based on two consecutive negative NP/OP PCR tests, clearance by a healthcare professional, or resolution of symptoms. Each participant in the prospective study had whole blood, serum and a nasopharyngeal or oropharyngeal swab collected by mobile phlebotomists. Participants in the prospective study had the option to provide additional blood draws and questionnaires over a 2-month period. Prospective study blood samples were shipped either frozen or at room temperature before DNA extraction. The germline V gene (reference sequence) provides CDR1 LGHDT and CDR2 YNNKEL. Inclusive of the bounding cysteine and phenylalanine, the CDR3 is 15 residues long. Of all the DNA, just the CDR3 is kept, 45 bases in frame from base 1. V loses 0 bases, J loses 6 bases, and the germline ends lie 12 bases apart.

Of note for this clone: Its antigen remains unidentified. Qualities for individual bases were not recorded, and no much larger clone is one base off.

This chain joins TRBV3-1 (or the pseudogene TRBV3-2) to TRBJ1-5, with an unclear D gene assignment. Material for sequencing was PBMCs or T cells enriched from blood (not recorded which). The origin of this receptor is a woman aged 30 to 39 who had recovered from COVID-19. The CDR3 here reads CASSQDLSGSQPQHF. The DNA sequence reads TGTGCCAGCAGCCAAGATTTGTCGGGGAGTCAGCCCCAGCATTTT.